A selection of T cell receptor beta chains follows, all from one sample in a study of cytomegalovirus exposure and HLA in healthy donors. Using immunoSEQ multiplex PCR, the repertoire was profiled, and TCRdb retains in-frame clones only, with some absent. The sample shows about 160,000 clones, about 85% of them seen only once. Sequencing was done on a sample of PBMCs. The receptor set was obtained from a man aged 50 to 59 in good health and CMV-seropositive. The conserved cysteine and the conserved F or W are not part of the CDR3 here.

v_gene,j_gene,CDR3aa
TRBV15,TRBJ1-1,ATSNGGGYTEAF
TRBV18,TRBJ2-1,ASSPGTSGFYNEQF
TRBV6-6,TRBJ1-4,ASSYGQGSNEKLF
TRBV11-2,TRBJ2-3,ASDRDWGGRDTQY
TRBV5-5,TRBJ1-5,ASSFGRDQPQH
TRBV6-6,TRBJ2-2,ASSYGTRNTGELF
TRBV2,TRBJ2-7,AAATSSYEQY
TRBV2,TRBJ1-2,ASSVDRGRGDYGYT
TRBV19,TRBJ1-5,ASSIGQLSNQPQH
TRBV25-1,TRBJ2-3,ASSEPGTLGDTQY
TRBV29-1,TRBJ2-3,SVVRFGTSTDTQY
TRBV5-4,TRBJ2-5,ASSLGGQGGETQY
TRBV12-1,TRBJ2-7,ASSLRGSCPYEQY
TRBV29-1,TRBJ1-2,SVEGQKVYGYT
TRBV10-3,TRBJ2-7,AISGGAGSSYEQY
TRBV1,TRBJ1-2,TSSQFRTGGGGYT
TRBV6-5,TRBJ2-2,ASSSPGTGSAGELF
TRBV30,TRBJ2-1,ACTPGTSGAGEQF
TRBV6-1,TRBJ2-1,GARVGAFDEQF
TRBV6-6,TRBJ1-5,ASSTGGTGEYAQH
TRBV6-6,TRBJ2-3,ASSYSVVTSQDTQY
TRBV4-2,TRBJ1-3,ASSKSGTLNSGNTIY
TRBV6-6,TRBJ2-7,ASSYGTGYDEQY
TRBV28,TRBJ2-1,ASSFYRTSGGEQF
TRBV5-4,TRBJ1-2,ASRPTGADYGYT
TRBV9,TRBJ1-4,ASSGQGDLNAGKLF
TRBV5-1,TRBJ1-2,ASSPNGPGGINYGYT
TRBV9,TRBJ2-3,ASSVGLGSSTQY
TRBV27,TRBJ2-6,ASSNRDRFSGANVLT
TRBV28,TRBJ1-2,ASSVQQGASGYT
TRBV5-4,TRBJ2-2,ASSFGQGFDTGELF
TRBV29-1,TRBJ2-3,SATPSSGSTDTQY